The clone carrying this TCR beta chain was seen only once. Its matching antigen is unknown. This PCR relied on a set of 60 Vbeta primers and 13 Jbeta primers. Data came from immunoSEQ multiplex PCR; TCRdb stores just in-frame clones and leaves some out. Counted here are tens of thousands of clones, roughly 70% occurring once; the ten biggest clones make up about 5%. The sample is drawn from a study of cytomegalovirus exposure and HLA in healthy donors. Regarding the study as a whole: For most subjects, TCR beta sequences were reported to predict HLA-A and HLA-B alleles with accuracy.

CDR1 is SGHRS and CDR2 is YFSETQ in the germline V gene. Trimming removed 1 base from V and 5 bases from J, with 9 bases in between. This CDR3 spans 14 amino acids. This receptor was taken from a man aged 45-65 years in good health and CMV-seronegative. Sequences were obtained from PBMCs. This chain joins TRBV5-1 and TRBJ2-2; weak D call: TRBD2 (5 bases). CDR3: CASSLIRGTGELFF. DNA of the CDR3: TGCGCCAGCAGCTTGATCCGGGGAACCGGGGAGCTGTTTTTT.